Detailed here is one T cell receptor beta chain. What antigen it recognizes has not been identified. No much larger clone is present one base from it, and per-base qualities are unavailable. These data belong to a study of T cell responses to AZD1222 COVID-19 vaccine listed by TCRdb under 2021. Broadly, across the study: Because spike-specific TCR depth and breadth did not differ between the two schedules, AZD1222 recipients who got a second dose at roughly 4 weeks were pooled with those who got a second dose at roughly 12 weeks. TCR sequencing was performed for 230 to 250 trial participants, of whom about 200 were given two doses of AZD1222 and about 25 were given two doses of MenACWY control vaccine. Trial participants were enrolled by age into 18-55, 56-69 and 70-plus year subgroups, with approximately 150, 28 and 58 TCR-sequenced participants respectively. Paper-wide results and their limitations: Because no day 14 peak-response samples were available, repertoires were characterized only after the peak T cell response. The 56-69-year group was small, and its depth increase did not reach significance, likely because of low power. Vaccine-associated CD4 TCRs spanned the whole spike protein, with dominant responses in regions 160-218 and 743-854. Reportedly, almost half of the unique spike-specific TCRs recognized epitopes lying outside the regions that are mutated in the B.1.351 and B.1.1.7 variants. Most participants were white British and females outnumbered males, and the authors suggested that clonal diversity may have been underestimated. After two AZD1222 doses, spike-specific TCR breadth and depth were significantly higher than at day 0 and than in MenACWY recipients. Conclusions about previously exposed vaccinees are limited because only six or seven AZD1222 recipients were SARS-CoV-2 seropositive at baseline.

The CDR3 spans 15 residues, from the cysteine through the phenylalanine. Only CDR3 DNA is held: 45 bases, read in frame from base 1. CDR1 and CDR2 were assigned from the germline V gene as SGHVS and FNYEAQ. Relative to germline, V is 5 bases shorter and J is 2 bases shorter, with 15 bases between their ends. This specimen's time point label, per the study, means: baseline before first vaccination. Vaccinee samples were obtained from the UK trials COV001 and COV002, which included a single-blind randomized controlled phase 2/3 trial of AZD1222 (ChAdOx1 nCoV-19) in healthy adults. For TCRbeta chain sequencing, PBMC samples from trial participants were taken at day 0 and at day 28 after the second dose. The CDR3 regions of human TCRbeta chains were analyzed by immunosequencing. On the authors' methods: Repertoire TCRs were checked for matches against a reference library of SARS-CoV-2-specific TCRs that had been generated using the MIRA antigen-specificity platform. Breadth meant the fraction of unique TCRs that were SARS-CoV-2-associated, whereas depth meant the fraction of total T cells that were SARS-CoV-2-associated. Using the MIRA data, each spike-specific TCR was assigned both to the spike region to which the TCR was reactive and to a CD4 or CD8 class. Log10-transformed breadth and depth values were compared by one-way ANOVA with Sidak's multiple comparisons tests. TCRdb took over this immuneACCESS table, retaining in-frame rearrangements with V and J assigned. Such tables are incomplete; in checked studies, under half of the missing clones stem from an unresolved V gene, and the remainder is unexplained. The D gene and trimming were derived from the DNA, and the V and J assignments and clone size from that table. Recorded for this sample are about 140,000 clones; roughly 90% of them occurred a single time. Of the sample, 1.9% is held by the ten largest clones.

The clonotype originates from an adult in good health. This chain is built from TRBV7-6 and TRBJ1-2; matching of 6 bases hints at TRBD1 as the D gene. The sequenced sample was peripheral blood, obtained on day 0 of AZD1222 vaccination. The CDR3 protein sequence reads: CASSPRAGTNYGYTF. Read as DNA, the sequence is TGTGCCAGCAGCCCACGGGCAGGGACAAACTATGGCTACACCTTC.